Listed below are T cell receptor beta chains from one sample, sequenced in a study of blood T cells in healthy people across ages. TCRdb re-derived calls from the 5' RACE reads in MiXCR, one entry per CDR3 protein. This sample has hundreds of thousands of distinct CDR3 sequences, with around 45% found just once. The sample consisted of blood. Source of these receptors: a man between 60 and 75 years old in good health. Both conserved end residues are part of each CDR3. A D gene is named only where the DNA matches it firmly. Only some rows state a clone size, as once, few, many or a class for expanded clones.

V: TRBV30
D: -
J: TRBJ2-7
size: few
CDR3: CAWSDGSWGYEQYF
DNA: TGTGCCTGGAGTGACGGAAGTTGGGGTTACGAGCAGTACTTC

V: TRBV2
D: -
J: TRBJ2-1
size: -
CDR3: CASSDWAGPVNEQFF
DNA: TGTGCCAGCAGTGATTGGGCGGGACCTGTCAATGAGCAGTTCTTC

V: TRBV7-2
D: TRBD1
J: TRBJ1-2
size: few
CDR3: CASSPDRGTGYTF
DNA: TGTGCCAGCAGCCCTGACAGGGGAACGGGCTACACCTTC

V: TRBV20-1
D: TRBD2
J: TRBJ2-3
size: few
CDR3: CSARDGRGGGDTQYF
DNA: TGCAGTGCTAGAGATGGGCGGGGGGGCGGTGATACGCAGTATTTT

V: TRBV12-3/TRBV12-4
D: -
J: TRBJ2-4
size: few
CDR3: CASSNTGTTYF
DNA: TGTGCCAGCAGTAATACAGGTACTACGTACTTC

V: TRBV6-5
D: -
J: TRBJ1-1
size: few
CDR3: CASSYLGSGTEAFF
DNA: TGTGCCAGCAGTTACTTAGGGAGTGGGACTGAAGCTTTCTTT

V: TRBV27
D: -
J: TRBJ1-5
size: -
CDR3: CASSLTSGTSNQPQHF
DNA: TGTGCCAGCAGTCTCACCTCCGGGACGAGCAATCAGCCCCAGCATTTT

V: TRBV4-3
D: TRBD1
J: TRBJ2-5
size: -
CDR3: CASSQEREIGTGDPKQYF
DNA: TGCGCCAGCAGCCAAGAAAGAGAAATAGGGACAGGCGATCCCAAACAGTACTTC

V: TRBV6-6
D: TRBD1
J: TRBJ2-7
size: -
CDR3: CACSFRQGAWVEQYF
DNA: TGTGCCTGCAGTTTTCGACAGGGGGCATGGGTCGAGCAGTACTTC

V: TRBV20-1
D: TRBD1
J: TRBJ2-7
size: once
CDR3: CSAMVATGRVRHLPDEQYF
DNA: TGCAGTGCTATGGTAGCGACAGGGAGAGTGCGGCATCTCCCGGACGAGCAGTACTTC

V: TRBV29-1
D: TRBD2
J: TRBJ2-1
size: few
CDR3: CSVASGGPGQFF
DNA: TGCAGCGTTGCTAGCGGGGGGCCGGGGCAGTTCTTC

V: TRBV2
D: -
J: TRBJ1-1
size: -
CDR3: CASSEAIYGTTEAFF
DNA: TGTGCCAGCAGTGAAGCGATATATGGGACCACTGAAGCTTTCTTT

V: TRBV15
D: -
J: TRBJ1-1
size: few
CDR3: CATSRDLANTEAFF
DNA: TGTGCCACCAGCAGAGATCTTGCGAACACTGAAGCTTTCTTT

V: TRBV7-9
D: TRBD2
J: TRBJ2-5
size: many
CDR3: CASSGGDQETQYF
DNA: TGTGCCAGCAGCGGGGGGGACCAAGAGACCCAGTACTTC

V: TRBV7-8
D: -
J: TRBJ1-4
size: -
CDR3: CASSQTGTTNEKLFF
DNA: TGTGCCAGCAGCCAAACAGGGACAACTAATGAAAAACTGTTTTTT

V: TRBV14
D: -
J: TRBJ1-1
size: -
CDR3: CASSQHTNTEAFF
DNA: TGTGCCAGCAGCCAACACACGAACACTGAAGCTTTCTTT

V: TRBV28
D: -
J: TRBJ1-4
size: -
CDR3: CASRSGPGNEKLFF
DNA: TGTGCCAGCAGATCCGGCCCGGGTAATGAAAAACTGTTTTTT

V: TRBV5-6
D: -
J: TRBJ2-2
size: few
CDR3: CASSQGFGTGELFF
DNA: TGTGCCAGCAGTCAGGGTTTTGGCACCGGGGAGCTGTTTTTT

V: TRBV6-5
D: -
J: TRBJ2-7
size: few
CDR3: CASSYRTGGAYEQYF
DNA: TGTGCCAGCAGTTACAGGACCGGAGGGGCCTACGAGCAGTACTTC

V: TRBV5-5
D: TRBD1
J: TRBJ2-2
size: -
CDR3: CASTSSGTGYTGELFF
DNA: TGTGCCAGCACCTCTTCCGGGACAGGGTACACCGGGGAGCTGTTTTTT

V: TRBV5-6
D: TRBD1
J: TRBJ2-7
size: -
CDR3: CASSRYTGTAAYEQYF
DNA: TGTGCCAGCAGCCGGTATACCGGGACAGCAGCCTACGAGCAGTACTTC

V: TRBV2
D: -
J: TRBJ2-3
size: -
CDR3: CATQPRGSTDTQYF
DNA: TGTGCCACACAACCGCGGGGAAGCACAGATACGCAGTATTTT

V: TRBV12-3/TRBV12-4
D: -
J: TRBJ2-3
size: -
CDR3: CASRPKGGGPADTQYF
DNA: TGTGCCAGCAGACCTAAAGGGGGGGGGCCCGCAGATACGCAGTATTTT

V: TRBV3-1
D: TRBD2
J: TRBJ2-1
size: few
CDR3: CASSGPRLAGGYNEQFF
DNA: TGTGCCAGCAGCGGACCCAGACTAGCGGGGGGTTACAATGAGCAGTTCTTC

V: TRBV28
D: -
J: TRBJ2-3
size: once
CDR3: CASSLPQGTTDTQYF
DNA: TGTGCCAGCAGTCTCCCTCAGGGTACCACAGATACGCAGTATTTT

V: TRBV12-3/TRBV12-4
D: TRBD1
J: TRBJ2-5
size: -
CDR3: CASRGGTGQETQYF
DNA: TGTGCCAGCAGAGGAGGGACAGGGCAAGAGACCCAGTACTTC

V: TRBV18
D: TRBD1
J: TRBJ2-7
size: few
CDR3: CASGGQASREQYF
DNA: TGTGCCAGCGGGGGACAGGCCTCTAGGGAGCAGTACTTC

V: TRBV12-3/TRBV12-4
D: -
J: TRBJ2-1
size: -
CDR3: CASSLTAGSSYNEQFF
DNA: TGTGCCAGCAGTCTAACCGCAGGTTCCTCCTACAATGAGCAGTTCTTC

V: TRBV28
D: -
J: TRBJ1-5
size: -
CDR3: CATRPIIHSNQPQHF
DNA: TGTGCCACTCGTCCTATTATACATAGCAATCAGCCCCAGCATTTT

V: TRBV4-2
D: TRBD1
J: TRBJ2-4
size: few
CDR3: CASSQGRQGIKNIQYF
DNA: TGTGCCAGCAGCCAAGGGCGACAGGGTATTAAAAACATTCAGTACTTC

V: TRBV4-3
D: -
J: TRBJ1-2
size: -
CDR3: CASSQDNEGISYGYTF
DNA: TGCGCCAGCAGCCAAGATAACGAGGGCATTAGCTATGGCTACACCTTC

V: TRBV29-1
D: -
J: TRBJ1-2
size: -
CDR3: CSVLPGSSYGYTF
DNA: TGCAGCGTCTTACCAGGATCCAGCTATGGCTACACCTTC

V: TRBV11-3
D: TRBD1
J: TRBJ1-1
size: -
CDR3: CASSLDYRGREAFF
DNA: TGTGCCAGCAGCTTAGATTACAGGGGGCGAGAAGCTTTCTTT

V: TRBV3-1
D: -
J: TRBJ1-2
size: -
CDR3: CASSKAQGGYTF
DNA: TGTGCCAGCTCGAAGGCGCAGGGGGGCTACACCTTC

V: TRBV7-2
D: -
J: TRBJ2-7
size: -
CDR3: CASSPGRGGALFYEQYF
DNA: TGTGCCAGCAGCCCTGGCAGGGGGGGGGCTCTTTTCTACGAGCAGTACTTC

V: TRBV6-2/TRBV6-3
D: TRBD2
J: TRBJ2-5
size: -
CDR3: CASRGLAGGLLETQYF
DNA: TGTGCCAGCAGAGGATTAGCGGGGGGTCTTTTGGAGACCCAGTACTTC

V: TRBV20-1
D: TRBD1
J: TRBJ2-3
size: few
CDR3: CSAIPRQGLKDTQYF
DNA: TGCAGTGCTATCCCCCGACAGGGTCTTAAAGATACGCAGTATTTT

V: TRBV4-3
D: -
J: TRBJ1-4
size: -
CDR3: CASSQDMLVGGVNEKLFF
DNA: TGCGCCAGCAGCCAAGATATGCTAGTGGGGGGGGTTAATGAAAAACTGTTTTTT

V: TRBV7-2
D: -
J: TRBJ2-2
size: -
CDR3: CASSLLVGTGELFF
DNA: TGTGCCAGCAGCTTGCTAGTGGGTACCGGGGAGCTGTTTTTT

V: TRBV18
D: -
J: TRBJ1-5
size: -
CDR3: CASSILGEVGQPQHF
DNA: TGTGCCAGCTCAATTCTCGGGGAAGTCGGGCAGCCCCAGCATTTT

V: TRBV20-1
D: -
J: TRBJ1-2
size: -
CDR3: CSASHNQGANYGYTF
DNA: TGCAGTGCTAGTCACAACCAGGGAGCTAACTATGGCTACACCTTC

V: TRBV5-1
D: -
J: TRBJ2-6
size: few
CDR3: CASSPGTKAAGANVLTF
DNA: TGCGCCAGCAGCCCCGGGACCAAGGCGGCTGGGGCCAACGTCCTGACTTTC

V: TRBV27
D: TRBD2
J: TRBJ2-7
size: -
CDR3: CASSLRLSGGSYEQYF
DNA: TGTGCCAGCAGTTTACGTCTTAGCGGGGGATCCTACGAGCAGTACTTC

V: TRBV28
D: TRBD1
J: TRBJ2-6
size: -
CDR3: CASRTQGARGANVLTF
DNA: TGTGCCAGCAGGACACAGGGGGCGCGTGGGGCCAACGTCCTGACTTTC

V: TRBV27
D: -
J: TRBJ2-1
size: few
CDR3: CASSNRENEQFF
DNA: TGTGCCAGCTCGAACAGGGAGAATGAGCAGTTCTTC

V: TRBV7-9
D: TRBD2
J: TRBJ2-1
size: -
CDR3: CASSLRGGLSYNEQFF
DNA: TGTGCCAGCAGCTTACGGGGGGGCCTCTCCTACAATGAGCAGTTCTTC

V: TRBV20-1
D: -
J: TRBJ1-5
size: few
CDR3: CSARQIGGGNQPQHF
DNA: TGCAGTGCTAGACAAATCGGGGGGGGGAATCAGCCCCAGCATTTT

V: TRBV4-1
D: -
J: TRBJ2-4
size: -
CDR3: CASSQDTAAHWNIQYF
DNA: TGCGCCAGCAGCCAAGATACGGCAGCTCATTGGAACATTCAGTACTTC

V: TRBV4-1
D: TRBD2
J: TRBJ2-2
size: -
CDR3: CASSRKSSGGRNTGELFF
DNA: TGCGCCAGCAGCCGGAAAAGTAGCGGGGGGCGCAACACCGGGGAGCTGTTTTTT

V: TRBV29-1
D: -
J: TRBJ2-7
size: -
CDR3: CSARAGVGQGSYEQYF
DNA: TGCAGCGCCCGAGCTGGGGTCGGGCAGGGGAGCTACGAGCAGTACTTC

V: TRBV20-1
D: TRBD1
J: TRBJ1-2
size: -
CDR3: CSAPRSTGAYGYTF
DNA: TGCAGTGCTCCCAGAAGTACAGGGGCCTATGGCTACACCTTC

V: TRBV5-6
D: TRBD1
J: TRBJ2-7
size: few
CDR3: CASSDNRGRKYEQYF
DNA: TGTGCCAGCAGCGACAACAGGGGGCGTAAGTACGAGCAGTACTTC

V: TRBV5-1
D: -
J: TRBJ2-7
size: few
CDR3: CASSLVQGEQYF
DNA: TGTGCCAGCAGCTTAGTACAGGGCGAGCAGTACTTC

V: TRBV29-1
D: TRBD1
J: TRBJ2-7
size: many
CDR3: CSVRMGDRAGEQYF
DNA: TGCAGCGTTCGAATGGGAGACAGGGCTGGCGAGCAGTACTTC

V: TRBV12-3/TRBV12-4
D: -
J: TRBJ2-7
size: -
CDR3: CASSLLSGVQNEQYF
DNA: TGTGCCAGCAGTTTATTATCTGGGGTACAAAACGAGCAGTACTTC